A selection of T cell receptor beta chains follows, all from one sample in a study of blood T cell repertoires in COVID-19. The table came from immunoSEQ multiplex PCR; TCRdb's copy has only in-frame clones and leaves some out. The repertoire has roughly 120,000 clones, 90% of them found once; the top ten carry 1.8%. The sample taken for sequencing was peripheral blood. These receptors were obtained from a human donor with active COVID-19. The donor label of this sample is uncertain. Each CDR3 is given with its conserved first and last residue. Each record gives: clone size, CDR3 length, V gene, J gene, D gene, CDR3 DNA, CDR3 protein. The D gene is left open where the match is weak. Clone size is stated in some rows and not others, as once, few, many or a class when expanded.

medium-sized	13	TRBV14	TRBJ1-6	NA	TGTGCCAGCAGCCATGGACACAATTCACCCCTCCACTTT	CASSHGHNSPLHF
once	17	TRBV7-2	TRBJ2-1	TRBD2	TGTGCCAGCAGCTTAGCCGGGACTAGCGGGAGTACAAATGAGCAGTTCTTC	CASSLAGTSGSTNEQFF
NA	11	TRBV12-3/TRBV12-4	TRBJ1-2	TRBD1	TGTGCCAGCAGGGGGACAGTCGACTACACCTTC	CASRGTVDYTF
NA	13	TRBV11-3	TRBJ1-1	TRBD1	TGTGCCAGCAGCACCGAACAGGGGACTGAAGCTTTCTTT	CASSTEQGTEAFF
NA	15	TRBV5-4	TRBJ1-1	TRBD1	TGTGCCAGCAGCCCACCGACAGGGCCGAACACTGAAGCTTTCTTT	CASSPPTGPNTEAFF
once	17	TRBV4-2	TRBJ1-2	NA	TGTGCCAGCAGCCAAGATTTCGGCAGGGCCAATAACTATGGCTACACCTTC	CASSQDFGRANNYGYTF
once	14	TRBV6-6	TRBJ2-7	TRBD1	TGTGCCAGCAGTTACTCGGAGTTGGGACAGCTGCAGTACTTC	CASSYSELGQLQYF
NA	16	TRBV9	TRBJ2-3	TRBD2	TGTGCCAGCAGCGTCAGTAGCGGGGGCAGCACAGATACGCAGTATTTT	CASSVSSGGSTDTQYF
NA	15	TRBV19	TRBJ2-7	TRBD1	TGTGCCAGTAGTATGGGGACAGGCGTTTCCTACGAGCAGTACTTC	CASSMGTGVSYEQYF
NA	19	TRBV11-2	TRBJ2-7	NA	TGTGCCAGCAGCCTAGAAGGACAGTCCCATGACACTCTCGGGTCGGAGCAGTACTTC	CASSLEGQSHDTLGSEQYF
NA	12	TRBV29-1	TRBJ1-5	TRBD1	TGCAGCGTTAGGACAGGGGATCAGCCCCAGCATTTT	CSVRTGDQPQHF
NA	12	TRBV10-1	TRBJ1-5	NA	TGCGCCAGCAGCCTAACTAATCAGCCCCAGCATTTT	CASSLTNQPQHF
NA	14	TRBV19	TRBJ2-3	TRBD1	TGTGCCAGTAGTATGGACAGGCAGGCAGATACGCAGTATTTT	CASSMDRQADTQYF
NA	13	TRBV2	TRBJ2-1	TRBD1	TGTGCCAGTCGACAGGGGGCCTACAATGAGCAGTTCTTC	CASRQGAYNEQFF
many	14	TRBV24-1	TRBJ1-2	NA	TGTGCCACCAGTGATTTACCAGGGGCTGCTGGCTACACCTTC	CATSDLPGAAGYTF
NA	16	TRBV27	TRBJ1-4	NA	TGTGCCAGCAGCGGAGAACCAACAGGGATAAATGAAAAACTGTTTTTT	CASSGEPTGINEKLFF
NA	14	TRBV6-5	TRBJ2-7	TRBD1	TGTGCCAGCAGTTACTCGGACAGGGGATACGAGCAGTACTTC	CASSYSDRGYEQYF
NA	17	TRBV28	TRBJ1-2	NA	TGTGCCAGCAGTTTATCCCCCCGACGGGGGACTAACTATGGCTACACCTTC	CASSLSPRRGTNYGYTF
NA	13	TRBV4-1	TRBJ2-1	TRBD1	TGCGCCAGCAGCCAAGGTAGGGGGCTGGAGCAGTTCTTC	CASSQGRGLEQFF
NA	15	TRBV2	TRBJ1-2	NA	TGTGCCAGCAGTGAAGGGGCGGGGGGCGGCTATGGCTACACCTTC	CASSEGAGGGYGYTF
NA	13	TRBV27	TRBJ1-2	TRBD1	TGTGCCAGCAGCTGGGGACAGAACTATGGCTACACCTTC	CASSWGQNYGYTF
NA	15	TRBV19	TRBJ2-2	TRBD1	TGTGCCAGTAGTTTTACAGGGGGCGCGGGCGGGGAGCTGTTTTTT	CASSFTGGAGGELFF
few	13	TRBV6-5	TRBJ2-3	TRBD1	TGTGCCAGCAGAAACAGGGGTCCAGATACGCAGTATTTT	CASRNRGPDTQYF
NA	16	TRBV6-1	TRBJ2-7	TRBD1	TGTGCCAGCAGTGACCCTAAGACAGGGTATCTCTACGAGCAGTACTTC	CASSDPKTGYLYEQYF
NA	12	TRBV6-2/TRBV6-3	TRBJ1-1	NA	TGTGCCAGCAGCCTCACATACACTGAAGCTTTCTTT	CASSLTYTEAFF
NA	13	TRBV12-3/TRBV12-4	TRBJ2-1	NA	TGTGCCAGCAGTTTAGGACAGTCCAATGAGCAGTTCTTC	CASSLGQSNEQFF
NA	15	TRBV7-8	TRBJ2-7	NA	TGTGCCAGCAGCTTAACGATAAACCAGGGATTGGAGCAGTACTTC	CASSLTINQGLEQYF
NA	14	TRBV6-5	TRBJ1-6	NA	TGTGCCAGCACCGCGGGGGGTCATAATTCACCCCTCCACTTT	CASTAGGHNSPLHF
NA	16	TRBV27	TRBJ1-6	NA	TGTGCCAGCAGTCTTCCCGGACAGACCTATAATTCACCCCTCCACTTT	CASSLPGQTYNSPLHF
NA	14	TRBV6-2/TRBV6-3	TRBJ1-1	NA	TGTGTCAGCACCCCCAGTGGGAGAAAGGAAAAGGCTTTCTTT	CVSTPSGRKEKAFF
NA	15	TRBV5-4	TRBJ2-7	TRBD1	TGTGCCAGCAGCTTGGCCGGGACAGGGTTCTACGAGCAGTACTTC	CASSLAGTGFYEQYF
NA	14	TRBV6-4	TRBJ2-2	NA	TGTGCCAGCAGTGACCAGGGGGGCACCGGGGAGCTGTTTTTT	CASSDQGGTGELFF
once	15	TRBV19	TRBJ1-2	NA	TGTGCCAGTAGGCCCGACTCGCGGGGATCGTATGGCTACACCTTC	CASRPDSRGSYGYTF
NA	15	TRBV5-1	TRBJ2-3	NA	TGCGCCAGCAGCTTGAACACAGGGAAACGAGATACGCAGTATTTT	CASSLNTGKRDTQYF
once	15	TRBV7-8	TRBJ2-3	TRBD2	TGTGCCAGCAGCTTGAGCGGGGACCTCACAGATACGCAGTATTTT	CASSLSGDLTDTQYF
NA	15	TRBV7-2	TRBJ1-3	NA	TGTGCCAGCAGTCCGGACAAACTCTCTGGAAACACCATATATTTT	CASSPDKLSGNTIYF
NA	15	TRBV5-1	TRBJ2-2	NA	TGCGCCAGCAGCTTGGAACCCAGGGGCACCGGGGAGCTGTTTTTT	CASSLEPRGTGELFF
NA	16	TRBV5-4	TRBJ2-3	NA	TGTGCCAGCAGCTTGGCCTTCGGCGGGGTTCTAGATACGCAGTATTTT	CASSLAFGGVLDTQYF
NA	15	TRBV14	TRBJ1-1	TRBD1	TGTGCCAGCAGGCGACAGGGGAGTTCGAACACTGAAGCTTTCTTT	CASRRQGSSNTEAFF
NA	13	TRBV6-2/TRBV6-3	TRBJ1-5	NA	TGTGCCAGCAGTTACCCGGAAGGTAGCGCCCAGCATTTT	CASSYPEGSAQHF
once	15	TRBV9	TRBJ2-5	TRBD2	TGTGCCAGCAGCGTAGTGAGCGGGGGAGAAGAGACCCAGTACTTC	CASSVVSGGEETQYF
NA	16	TRBV7-3	TRBJ2-2	TRBD2	TGTGCCAGCAGCTTAGTGCTAGCGGCGAACACCGGGGAGCTGTTTTTT	CASSLVLAANTGELFF
NA	17	TRBV7-9	TRBJ2-2	TRBD1	TGTGCCAGCATCCCGGCGGGCGGGACAGGGAACACCGGGGAGCTGTTTTTT	CASIPAGGTGNTGELFF
NA	15	TRBV9	TRBJ2-6	TRBD2	TGTGCCAGCATGAGCGGGGGGGCTGGGGCCAACGTCCTGACTTTC	CASMSGGAGANVLTF
NA	12	TRBV12-3/TRBV12-4	TRBJ1-2	NA	TGTGCCAGCACCTCTGAGGGTTTTAGCTACACCTTC	CASTSEGFSYTF
NA	13	TRBV6-5	TRBJ2-2	NA	TGTGCCAGCAGTTATAGGCGGACCGGGGAGCTGTTTTTT	CASSYRRTGELFF
NA	14	TRBV5-1	TRBJ2-5	TRBD1	TGCGCCAGCAGCTTGGGGACAGGGAAAGGGACCCAGTACTTC	CASSLGTGKGTQYF
many	17	TRBV7-8	TRBJ1-6	NA	TGTGCCAGCAGCTTAGGCCAGGGAGAGGGGGTTTTTTCACCCCTCCACTTT	CASSLGQGEGVFSPLHF
NA	13	TRBV2	TRBJ2-7	TRBD2	TGTGCCAGCAGTGACGGGGGGGCCTACGAGCAGTACTTC	CASSDGGAYEQYF
NA	15	TRBV18	TRBJ2-6	TRBD2	TGTGCCAGCTCACCTGGGGGGGCTGGGGCCAACGTCCTGACTTTC	CASSPGGAGANVLTF
NA	15	TRBV29-1	TRBJ2-2	TRBD1	TGCAGCGTTGAAGACCGGGACAGCAACACCGGGGAGCTGTTTTTT	CSVEDRDSNTGELFF
NA	14	TRBV6-5	TRBJ2-7	NA	TGTGCCAGCAGTTACTTGGACAGCTTTTACGAGCAGTACTTC	CASSYLDSFYEQYF
NA	16	TRBV4-3	TRBJ1-2	TRBD1	TGCGCCAGCAGCCAAGGGGACAGCTTAAGAACCTATGGCTACACCTTC	CASSQGDSLRTYGYTF
NA	13	TRBV19	TRBJ1-1	NA	TGTGCCAGTACTGGGGGCGGTTTCGCTGAAGCTTTCTTT	CASTGGGFAEAFF
NA	13	TRBV20-1	TRBJ1-1	NA	TGCAGTGCTAGTACTAACAAGAACACTGAAGCTTTCTTT	CSASTNKNTEAFF
NA	16	TRBV18	TRBJ2-1	NA	TGTGCCAGCTCCCGAAATACAGGCGCAACTTACAATGAGCAGTTCTTC	CASSRNTGATYNEQFF
NA	14	TRBV6-5	TRBJ2-3	TRBD2	TGTGCCAGCAGCCAGCGGGGGAACACAGATACGCAGTATTTT	CASSQRGNTDTQYF
NA	15	TRBV5-1	TRBJ2-2	TRBD2	TGCGCCAGCAGCTTGCCTCTAGCGGCCACCGGGGAGCTGTTTTTT	CASSLPLAATGELFF
NA	16	TRBV5-6	TRBJ1-1	NA	TGTGCCAGCAGCCTCGGGTCGGGACTGATGAACACTGAAGCTTTCTTT	CASSLGSGLMNTEAFF